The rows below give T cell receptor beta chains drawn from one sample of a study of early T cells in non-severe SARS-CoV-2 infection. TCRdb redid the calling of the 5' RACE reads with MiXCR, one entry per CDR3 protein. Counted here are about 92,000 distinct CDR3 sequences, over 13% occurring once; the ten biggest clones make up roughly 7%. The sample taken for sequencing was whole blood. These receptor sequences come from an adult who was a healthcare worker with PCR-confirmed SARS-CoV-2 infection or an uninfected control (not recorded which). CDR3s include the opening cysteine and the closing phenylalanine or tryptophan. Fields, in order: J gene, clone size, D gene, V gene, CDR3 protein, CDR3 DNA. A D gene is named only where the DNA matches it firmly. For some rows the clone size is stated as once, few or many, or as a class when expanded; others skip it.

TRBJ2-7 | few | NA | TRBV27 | CASSWAASYEQYF | TGTGCCAGCAGCTGGGCGGCTTCCTACGAGCAGTACTTC
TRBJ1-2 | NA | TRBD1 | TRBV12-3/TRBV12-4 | CASLGQGVSGGYTF | TGTGCCAGCCTAGGACAGGGTGTTTCCGGTGGCTACACCTTC
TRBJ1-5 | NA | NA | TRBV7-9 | CASSLGPGNQPQHF | TGTGCCAGCAGCTTAGGGCCCGGCAATCAGCCCCAGCATTTT
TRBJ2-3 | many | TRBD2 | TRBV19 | CASSARYGQLAGVTDTQYF | TGTGCCAGTAGTGCACGTTACGGACAACTAGCGGGAGTGACAGATACGCAGTATTTT
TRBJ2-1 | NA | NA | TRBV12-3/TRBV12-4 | CASSLAEYNEQFF | TGTGCCAGCAGTTTAGCGGAGTACAATGAGCAGTTCTTC
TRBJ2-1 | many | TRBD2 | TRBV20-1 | CSARVTSGRGRNEQFF | TGCAGTGCTAGAGTGACTAGCGGGAGGGGCCGCAATGAGCAGTTCTTC
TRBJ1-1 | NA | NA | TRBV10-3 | CAISDRADSGTEAFF | TGTGCCATCAGTGATCGGGCAGATTCCGGAACTGAAGCTTTCTTT
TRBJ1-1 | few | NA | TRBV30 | CAWRGVYPGTEAFF | TGTGCCTGGAGAGGAGTCTATCCAGGCACTGAAGCTTTCTTT
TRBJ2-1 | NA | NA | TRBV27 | CASSRTISGAYNEQFF | TGTGCCAGCAGTCGAACCATCAGTGGGGCATACAATGAGCAGTTCTTC
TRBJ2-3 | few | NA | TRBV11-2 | CASSFLRQAFTDTQYF | TGTGCCAGCAGTTTCCTCCGTCAGGCGTTCACAGATACGCAGTATTTT
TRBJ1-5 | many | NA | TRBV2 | CASSESPGSNQPQHF | TGTGCCAGCAGTGAATCTCCGGGTAGCAATCAGCCCCAGCATTTT
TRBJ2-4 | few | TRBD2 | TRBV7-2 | CASSLGGRGIIQYF | TGTGCCAGCAGCTTAGGAGGGCGGGGGATCATTCAGTACTTC
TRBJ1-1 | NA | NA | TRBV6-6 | CASSLQGLIPEAFF | TGTGCCAGCAGCTTACAGGGCTTAATCCCCGAAGCTTTCTTT
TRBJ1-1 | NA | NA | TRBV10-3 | CAISESGKHTEAFF | TGTGCCATCAGTGAGTCTGGGAAACACACTGAAGCTTTCTTT
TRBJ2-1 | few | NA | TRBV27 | CASSFRLGRVKFF | TGTGCCAGCAGTTTTAGACTGGGCAGGGTGAAGTTCTTC
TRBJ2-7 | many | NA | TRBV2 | CASSENYEQYF | TGTGCCAGCAGTGAAAACTACGAGCAGTACTTC
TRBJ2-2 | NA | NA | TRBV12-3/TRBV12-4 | CASSSGYTGELFF | TGTGCCAGCAGTAGCGGGTACACCGGGGAGCTGTTTTTT
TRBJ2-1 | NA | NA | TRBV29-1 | CSVVERNEQFF | TGCAGCGTTGTGGAGCGGAATGAGCAGTTCTTC
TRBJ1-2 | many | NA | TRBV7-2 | CASSLASNYGYTF | TGTGCCAGCAGCTTAGCCAGCAACTATGGCTACACCTTC
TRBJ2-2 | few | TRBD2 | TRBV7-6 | CASRTSGSNTGELFF | TGTGCCAGCAGGACTAGCGGTTCGAACACCGGGGAGCTGTTTTTT
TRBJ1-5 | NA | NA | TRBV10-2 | CASSDHYRGNQPQHF | TGCGCCAGCAGCGACCACTACAGGGGCAATCAGCCCCAGCATTTT
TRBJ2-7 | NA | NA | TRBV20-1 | CSARDPGLGQDQYF | TGCAGTGCTAGAGATCCCGGACTCGGGCAGGACCAGTACTTC
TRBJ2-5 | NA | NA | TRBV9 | CASSVAGTMGETQYF | TGTGCCAGCAGCGTAGCGGGGACAATGGGAGAGACCCAGTACTTC
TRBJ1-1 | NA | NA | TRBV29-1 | CSAGVDGSITEAFF | TGCAGCGCTGGGGTGGACGGCTCCATAACTGAAGCTTTCTTT
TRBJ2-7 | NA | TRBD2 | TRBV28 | CASSLSASGSYEQYF | TGTGCCAGCAGTTTATCGGCTAGCGGGAGTTACGAGCAGTACTTC
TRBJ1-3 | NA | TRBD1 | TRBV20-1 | CSAPRTGDSGNTIYF | TGCAGTGCTCCTCGGACAGGCGACTCTGGAAACACCATATATTTT
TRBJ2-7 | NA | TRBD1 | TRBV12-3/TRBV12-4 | CASSFESGQGAPYEQYF | TGTGCCAGCAGTTTCGAGAGCGGACAGGGGGCCCCCTACGAGCAGTACTTC
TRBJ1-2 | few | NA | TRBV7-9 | CASSPNTAQQNYGYTF | TGTGCCAGCAGCCCTAACACGGCTCAGCAGAACTATGGCTACACCTTC
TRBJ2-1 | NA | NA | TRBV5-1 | CASSLAVLATSPYNEQFF | TGCGCCAGCAGCTTGGCCGTACTAGCCACGTCCCCTTACAATGAGCAGTTCTTC
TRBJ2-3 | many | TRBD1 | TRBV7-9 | CASSTPGQGKYF | TGTGCCAGCAGCACCCCGGGACAGGGGAAGTATTTT
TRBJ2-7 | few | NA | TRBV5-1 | CASSPEGTSYEQYF | TGCGCCAGCAGCCCGGAGGGGACATCCTACGAGCAGTACTTC
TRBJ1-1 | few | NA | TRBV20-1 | CSARDFYRGNTEAFF | TGCAGTGCTAGAGATTTTTATCGAGGGAACACTGAAGCTTTCTTT
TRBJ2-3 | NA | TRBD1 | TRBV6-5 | CASSPSGQGRDTQYF | TGTGCCAGCAGTCCCTCCGGACAGGGAAGGGATACGCAGTATTTT
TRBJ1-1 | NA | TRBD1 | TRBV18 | CASSPWDRAEAFF | TGTGCCAGCTCACCCTGGGACAGGGCTGAAGCTTTCTTT
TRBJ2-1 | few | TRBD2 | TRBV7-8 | CASSSRGTSGRARSSYNEQFF | TGTGCCAGCAGCTCTCGTGGGACTAGCGGGAGGGCCCGAAGCTCCTACAATGAGCAGTTCTTC
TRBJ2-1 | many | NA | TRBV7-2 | CASSLEILSNEQFF | TGTGCCAGCAGCTTAGAGATACTGTCCAATGAGCAGTTCTTC
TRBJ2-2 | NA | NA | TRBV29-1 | CSVEASPGELFF | TGCAGCGTTGAGGCTAGTCCCGGGGAGCTGTTTTTT
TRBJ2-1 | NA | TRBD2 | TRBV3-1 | CASSQDLLAELEQFF | TGTGCCAGCAGCCAAGATCTTCTAGCGGAGCTGGAGCAGTTCTTC
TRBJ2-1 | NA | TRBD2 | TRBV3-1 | CASSHLALAGGPLGGEQFF | TGTGCCAGCAGCCACTTAGCTCTAGCGGGAGGGCCCCTCGGGGGTGAGCAGTTCTTC
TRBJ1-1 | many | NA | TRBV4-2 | CASGEGMEPEAFF | TGTGCCAGCGGGGAGGGAATGGAGCCTGAAGCTTTCTTT
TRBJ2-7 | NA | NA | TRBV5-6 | CASSFGTGSYEQYF | TGTGCCAGCAGCTTCGGGACTGGATCCTACGAGCAGTACTTC
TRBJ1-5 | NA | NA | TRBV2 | CASSVWYQPQHF | TGTGCCAGCAGTGTCTGGTATCAGCCCCAGCATTTT
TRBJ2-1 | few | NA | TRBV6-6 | CASGYGYLNEQFF | TGTGCCAGCGGTTACGGTTATCTGAATGAGCAGTTCTTC
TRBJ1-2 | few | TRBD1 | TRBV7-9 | CASSGGQGNGYTF | TGTGCCAGCAGCGGGGGACAGGGGAATGGCTACACCTTC
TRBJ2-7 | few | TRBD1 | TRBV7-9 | CASSGREGADEQYF | TGTGCCAGCTCTGGGAGAGAGGGGGCCGACGAGCAGTACTTC